The text below deals with one T cell receptor beta chain. Its antigen is not known. Time point: baseline, week 1 (first vaccination visit). Sample treatment: pre-vaccination baseline after standard-of-care therapy. Some clones are missing from TCRdb's copy, which holds only in-frame ones; the method was immunoSEQ multiplex PCR. The table includes roughly 50,000 clones, about 82% detected once. These data belong to a study of a mutant IDH1 vaccine in newly diagnosed glioma. About the research overall: The treated group averaged about 44 years old and was roughly 60% male, roughly 40% female. Patients previously underwent radiotherapy, temozolomide, or both, and most underwent both.

Study-level results: Changes in top peripheral clonotypes did not appear linked to pseudoprogression.

Germline-derived CDR1 and CDR2 are SGHTS and YDEGEE. The length of the CDR3 is 15 residues. V was shortened by 4 bases and J by 0 bases, with 11 bases between the two germline ends. The material was PBMCs, obtained from a glioma patient treated with radiotherapy, temozolomide or both. The rearrangement links TRBV5-8 to TRBJ1-5, with D possibly being TRBD1 (5 bases). The sequence derives from a man aged 18-30 years with glioma. CDR3 nucleotides: TGTGCCAGCAGCAAACAGGCGTATAGCAATCAGCCCCAGCATTTT. Its protein is CASSKQAYSNQPQHF.